Listed below are T cell receptor beta chains from one sample, sequenced in a study of blood T cells in healthy people across ages. TCRdb redid the calling of the 5' RACE reads with MiXCR, one entry per CDR3 protein. The table includes 600,000 to 900,000 distinct CDR3 sequences, roughly 24% detected once. This same sample was also taken into another study, of T cells of mothers and their children.

The sequenced sample was blood. All receptors derive from a boy younger than 18 in good health. CDR3s include the opening cysteine and the closing phenylalanine or tryptophan. Fields, in order: clone size, V gene, J gene, CDR3 protein. The size of a clone is reported for some rows only, either as once, few or many, or as a class for expanded clones.

clone_size: NA
v_call: TRBV5-1
j_call: TRBJ2-7
cdr3_aa: CAGSLVAASYEQYF

clone_size: few
v_call: TRBV5-1
j_call: NA
cdr3_aa: CASRGPLENEQFF

clone_size: few
v_call: TRBV14
j_call: TRBJ1-5
cdr3_aa: CASSQGSQPQHF

clone_size: NA
v_call: TRBV6-5
j_call: NA
cdr3_aa: CASSTAGRSDEQYF

clone_size: NA
v_call: TRBV4-2
j_call: TRBJ2-5
cdr3_aa: CASSQGYGPSVGTQYF

clone_size: few
v_call: TRBV4-1
j_call: TRBJ1-4
cdr3_aa: CASSQEDRPNEKLFF

clone_size: NA
v_call: TRBV6-6
j_call: TRBJ2-1
cdr3_aa: CASSYGDNEQFF

clone_size: few
v_call: TRBV7-6
j_call: TRBJ2-7
cdr3_aa: CASSLTERKYF

clone_size: few
v_call: TRBV3-1
j_call: TRBJ1-1
cdr3_aa: CASSELRNTEAFF

clone_size: NA
v_call: TRBV28
j_call: TRBJ2-1
cdr3_aa: CASSASRTVHNEQFF

clone_size: NA
v_call: TRBV3-1
j_call: TRBJ1-1
cdr3_aa: CASSQRGGTTEAFF

clone_size: few
v_call: TRBV15
j_call: TRBJ2-4
cdr3_aa: CATSRKRVAKNIQYF

clone_size: few
v_call: TRBV7-9
j_call: TRBJ2-3
cdr3_aa: CASSPPRGAGITQYF

clone_size: NA
v_call: TRBV20-1
j_call: TRBJ1-6
cdr3_aa: CSAQESSYNSPLHF

clone_size: few
v_call: TRBV20-1
j_call: TRBJ2-7
cdr3_aa: CSARDTARGGPEQYF

clone_size: NA
v_call: TRBV12-5
j_call: TRBJ2-5
cdr3_aa: CASGLGDGQETQYF

clone_size: NA
v_call: TRBV10-2
j_call: NA
cdr3_aa: CASTSPTNRGEQYF

clone_size: NA
v_call: TRBV6-5
j_call: TRBJ2-6
cdr3_aa: CASSYILRSRSISGANVLTF

clone_size: NA
v_call: TRBV12-3/TRBV12-4
j_call: NA
cdr3_aa: CASSLGDRALYEQYF

clone_size: few
v_call: TRBV5-1
j_call: TRBJ2-1
cdr3_aa: CASNRGDEQFF

clone_size: NA
v_call: TRBV2
j_call: NA
cdr3_aa: CASRGDGRGETQYF

clone_size: few
v_call: TRBV3-1
j_call: TRBJ2-2
cdr3_aa: CASSRPDRVNTGELFF

clone_size: NA
v_call: TRBV7-6
j_call: NA
cdr3_aa: CASSLGDRQGSPREQYF

clone_size: NA
v_call: TRBV20-1
j_call: TRBJ2-3
cdr3_aa: CSARVNRSTDTQYF

clone_size: few
v_call: TRBV7-7
j_call: TRBJ2-1
cdr3_aa: CASSSKASSYNEQFF

clone_size: NA
v_call: TRBV6-5
j_call: TRBJ1-1
cdr3_aa: CASSCQSAMNTEAFF

clone_size: few
v_call: TRBV12-3/TRBV12-4
j_call: TRBJ2-5
cdr3_aa: CASSLNTGETQYF